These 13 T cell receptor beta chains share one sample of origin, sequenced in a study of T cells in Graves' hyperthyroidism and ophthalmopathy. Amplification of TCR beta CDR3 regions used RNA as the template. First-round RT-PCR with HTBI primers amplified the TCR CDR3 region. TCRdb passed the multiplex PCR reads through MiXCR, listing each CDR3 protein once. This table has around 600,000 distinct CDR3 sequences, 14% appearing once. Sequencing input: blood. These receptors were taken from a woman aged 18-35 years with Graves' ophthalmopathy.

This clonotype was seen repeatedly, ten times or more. As DNA, the CDR3 is TGTGCCAGCAGCTTAGACGGGGCGAACACCGGGGAGCTGTTTTTT. Protein sequence: CASSLDGANTGELFF. V gene TRBV11-3 combines with J gene TRBJ2-2, with D perhaps matching TRBD2 (5 bases). The CDR3 is made up of 15 amino acids. Trimming took 0 bases from V and 0 from J, leaving 5 bases between them. Germline V gives CDR1 SGHNT, CDR2 YENEEA.

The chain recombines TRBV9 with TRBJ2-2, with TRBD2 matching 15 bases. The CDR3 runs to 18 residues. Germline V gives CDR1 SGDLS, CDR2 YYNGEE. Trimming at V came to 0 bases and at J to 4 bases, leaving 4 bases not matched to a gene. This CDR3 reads CASSVEGLAGGPTGELFF. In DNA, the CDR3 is TGTGCCAGCAGCGTAGAGGGACTAGCGGGAGGCCCCACCGGGGAGCTGTTTTTT.

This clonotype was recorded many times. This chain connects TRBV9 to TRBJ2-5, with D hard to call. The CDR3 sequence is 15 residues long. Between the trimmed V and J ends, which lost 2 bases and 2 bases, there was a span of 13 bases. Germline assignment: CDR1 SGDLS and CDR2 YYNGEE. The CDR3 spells CASSVQPRSQETQYF. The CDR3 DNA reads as TGTGCCAGCAGCGTCCAACCAAGGTCTCAAGAGACCCAGTACTTC.

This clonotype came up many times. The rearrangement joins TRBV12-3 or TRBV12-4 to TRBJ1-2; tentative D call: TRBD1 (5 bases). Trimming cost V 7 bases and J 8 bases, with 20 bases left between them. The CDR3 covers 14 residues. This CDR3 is CASTHSRGEWGYTF. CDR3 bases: TGTGCCAGCACCCATTCCCGGGGGGAATGGGGCTACACCTTC.

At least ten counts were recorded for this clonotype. The CDR3 nucleotides read TGTGCCAGCAGTTTTCGCTCCCGAGGACTAGCGGGAGCCCACCTCTCCTACAATGAGCAGTTCTTC. Translation gives CASSFRSRGLAGAHLSYNEQFF. V usage is TRBV12-3 or TRBV12-4 and J usage is TRBJ2-1, with 13 bases matching TRBD2. Trimming removed 3 bases from V and 0 bases from J; junction bases left unmatched: 17. The CDR3 totals 22 residues.

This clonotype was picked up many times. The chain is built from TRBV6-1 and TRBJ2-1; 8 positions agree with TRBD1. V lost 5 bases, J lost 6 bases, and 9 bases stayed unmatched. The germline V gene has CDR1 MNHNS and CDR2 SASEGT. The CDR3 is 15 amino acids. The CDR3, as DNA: TGTGCCAGCAGTCATGGGACAGGAGTAACCAATGAGCAGTTCTTC. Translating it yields CASSHGTGVTNEQFF.

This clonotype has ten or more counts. Here the CDR3 reads CASSLEKYSETQYF. The CDR3 nucleotides are TGTGCCAGCAGCTTAGAAAAGTATTCCGAGACCCAGTACTTC. The rearrangement links TRBV11-1 to TRBJ2-5; D not certain. Germline loops: CDR1 SGHAT, CDR2 FQDESV (reference sequence). V was clipped by 1 base and J by 5 bases, with 11 bases between them. The CDR3 loop spans 14 amino acids.

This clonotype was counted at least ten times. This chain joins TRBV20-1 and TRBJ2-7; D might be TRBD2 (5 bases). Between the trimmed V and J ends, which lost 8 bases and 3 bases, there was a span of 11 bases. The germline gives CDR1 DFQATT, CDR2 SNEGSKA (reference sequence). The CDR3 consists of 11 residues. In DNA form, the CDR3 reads TGCAGTCCAGGACTCTTCTACGAGCAGTACTTC. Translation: CSPGLFYEQYF.

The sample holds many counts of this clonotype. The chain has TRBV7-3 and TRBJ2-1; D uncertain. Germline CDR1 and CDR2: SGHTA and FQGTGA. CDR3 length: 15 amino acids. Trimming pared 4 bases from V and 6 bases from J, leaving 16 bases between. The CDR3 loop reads CASSSLSGPSNEQFF. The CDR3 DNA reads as TGTGCCAGCAGCTCTTTATCAGGTCCCTCCAATGAGCAGTTCTTC.

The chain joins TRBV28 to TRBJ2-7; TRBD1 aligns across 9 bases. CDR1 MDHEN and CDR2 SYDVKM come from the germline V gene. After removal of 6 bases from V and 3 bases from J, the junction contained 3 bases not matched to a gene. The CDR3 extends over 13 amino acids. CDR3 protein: CASRGQGGYEQYF. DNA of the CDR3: TGTGCCAGCAGGGGACAGGGCGGCTACGAGCAGTACTTC.

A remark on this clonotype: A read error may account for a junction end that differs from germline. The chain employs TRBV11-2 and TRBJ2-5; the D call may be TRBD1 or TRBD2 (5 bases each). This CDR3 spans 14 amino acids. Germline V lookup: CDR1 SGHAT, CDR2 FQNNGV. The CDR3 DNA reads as TGTACCAGCAGCGTCGGGACCTTCGGAGAGACCCAGTACTTC. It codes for CTSSVGTFGETQYF.

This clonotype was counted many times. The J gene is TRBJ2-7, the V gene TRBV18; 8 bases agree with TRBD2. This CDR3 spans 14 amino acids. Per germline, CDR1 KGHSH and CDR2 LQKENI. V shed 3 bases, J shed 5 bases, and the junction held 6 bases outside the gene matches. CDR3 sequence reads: CASSPGTRSNEQYF. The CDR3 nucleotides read TGTGCCAGCTCACCCGGGACTAGGAGCAACGAGCAGTACTTC.

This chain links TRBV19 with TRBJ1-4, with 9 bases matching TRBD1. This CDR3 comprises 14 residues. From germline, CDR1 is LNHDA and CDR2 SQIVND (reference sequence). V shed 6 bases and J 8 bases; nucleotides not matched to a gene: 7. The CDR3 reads CASSHRGLQEKLFF. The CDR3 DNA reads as TGTGCCAGTAGCCACAGGGGGCTACAGGAAAAACTGTTTTTT.